The 8 T cell receptor beta chains listed next were all sequenced from one sample in a study of cytomegalovirus exposure and HLA in healthy donors. In the PCR, 60 Vbeta and 13 Jbeta primers were used. Assay: immunoSEQ multiplex PCR; the TCRdb copy retains only in-frame clones and omits some. The sample totals about 46,000 clones. The sequencing input was PBMCs. The receptors were gathered from a woman aged 40 to 50 in good health and CMV-seronegative.

The rearrangement links TRBV11-2 to TRBJ2-7, with a tentative D call TRBD2 (5 bases). This CDR3 has 15 amino acids. V was trimmed by 4 bases and J by 4 bases, leaving 17 bases between them. CDR1 and CDR2 from the germline V gene are SGHAT and FQNNGV. This chain's CDR3 is CASSSSAGQPYEQYF. Written as DNA, the CDR3 is TGTGCCAGCAGCTCCTCCGCGGGCCAGCCTTACGAGCAGTACTTC.

The chain is built from TRBV7-9 and TRBJ2-5, with TRBD2 identical over 9 bases. The germline V gene encodes CDR1 SEHNR and CDR2 FQNEAQ (reference sequence). V trimming: 7 bases; J trimming: 6 bases; junction bases outside the gene matches: 6. CDR3 length: 13 amino acids. CDR3: CASTLAGTQTQYF. DNA of the CDR3: TGTGCCAGCACTCTAGCGGGAACACAGACCCAGTACTTC. Full variable domain (remainder filled in from reference TRBV7-9 and TRBJ2-5): DTGVSQNPRHKITKRGQNVTFRCDPISEHNRLYWYRQTLGQGPEFLTYFQNEAQLEKSRLLSDRFSAERPKGSFSTLEIQRTEQGDSAMYLCASTLAGTQTQYFGPGTRLLVL.

The chain joins TRBV7-2 to TRBJ2-7; possibly TRBD1 for D (6 bases). Per germline, CDR1 SGHTA and CDR2 FQGNSA. The CDR3 loop spans 13 amino acids. V was pared by 3 bases and J by 10 bases, with 16 bases between. The DNA for the CDR3 is TGTGCCAGCAGCTTTACAGGGTCTCCCGAACAGTACTTC. As protein: CASSFTGSPEQYF.

V is TRBV9 and J is TRBJ2-1; 9 bases are shared with TRBD1. Germline V gene lookup returns CDR1 SGDLS and CDR2 YYNGEE. The CDR3 length is 18 residues. Trimming at V came to 1 base and at J to 0 bases, leaving 8 bases not matched to a gene. As DNA, the CDR3 is TGTGCCAGCAGCGTAACCCCAGGACAGGGGAGCTCCTACAATGAGCAGTTCTTC. Its protein is CASSVTPGQGSSYNEQFF. Full variable domain (remainder filled in from reference TRBV9 and TRBJ2-1): DSGVTQTPKHLITATGQRVTLRCSPRSGDLSVYWYQQSLDQGLQFLIQYYNGEERAKGNILERFSAQQFPDLHSELNLSSLELGDSALYFCASSVTPGQGSSYNEQFFGPGTRLTVL.

This chain links TRBV7-9 with TRBJ2-7; 10 bases agree with TRBD1. This CDR3 has 16 residues. V trimming: 4 bases; J trimming: 3 bases; junction bases outside the gene matches: 9. Germline CDR1 SEHNR, CDR2 FQNEAQ (reference sequence). CDR3 amino acids: CASSYVPGTGDYEQYF. DNA of the CDR3: TGTGCCAGCAGCTACGTCCCCGGGACAGGGGACTACGAGCAGTACTTC.

This chain connects TRBV6-5 to TRBJ2-5; D possibly corresponds to TRBD1 (6 bases). V lost 2 bases and J lost 5, with 15 bases in between. The V gene's germline CDR1 is MNHEY and CDR2 SVGAGI. The CDR3 is 15 residues long. The CDR3 here is CASSYVIRGVETQYF. CDR3 sequence (DNA): TGTGCCAGCAGTTACGTCATCAGGGGAGTGGAGACCCAGTACTTC.

The rearrangement uses TRBV25-1 and TRBJ1-4; no clear D gene. Germline V gene data show CDR1 as MGHDK and CDR2 as SYGVNS. The CDR3 extends over 15 amino acids. The ends were cut back, 6 bases at V and 0 bases at J, with 11 bases in the middle. The DNA of the CDR3 is TGTGCCAGCAGGGGCAGTCCTGCAACTAATGAAAAACTGTTTTTT. Protein sequence: CASRGSPATNEKLFF. Combining the CDR3 with reference TRBV25-1 and TRBJ1-4 gives the whole variable domain EADIYQTPRYLVIGTGKKITLECSQTMGHDKMYWYQQDPGMELHLIHYSYGVNSTEKGDLSSESTVSRIRTEHFPLTLESARPSHTSQYLCASRGSPATNEKLFFGSGTQLSVL.

The chain couples TRBV4-3 to TRBJ2-1; TRBD2 aligns across 12 bases. The germline CDR1 and CDR2 sequences are LGHNA and YSLEER. The CDR3 extends over 16 amino acids. V lost 3 bases and J lost 5; bases outside the gene matches: 5. The CDR3 spells CASSHLAGGSNNEQFF. The CDR3 DNA sequence: TGCGCCAGCAGCCACCTAGCGGGAGGGAGCAACAATGAGCAGTTCTTC.